The 20 T cell receptor beta chains presented below share a single source sample, sequenced in a study of naive and memory T cell subsets. An equimolar mix of two oligonucleotides served as the beta constant-region primer for TRBC1 and TRBC2. TCRdb re-called the UMI-ligation and nested PCR reads through MiXCR, storing one row per CDR3 protein. The sample lists 120,000 to 150,000 distinct CDR3 sequences; over 15% were seen once. The material sequenced was naive CD4+ T cells from blood. The source is a human donor in good health.

This chain links TRBV21-1 with TRBJ2-1; the listed D gene, TRBD1, was not tested against the DNA. TRBV21-1 is marked as a pseudogene. The CDR3 has 16 amino acids. In DNA form, the CDR3 reads TGTGCCAGCAGCAAATATCAGGACAGGGACCACAATGAGCAGTTCTTC. It codes for CASSKYQDRDHNEQFF.

There are a few counts of this clonotype. V and J are TRBV5-1 and TRBJ1-1; D not resolved. Trimming left V 0 bases short and J 11 bases short, with 17 bases between. The CDR3 is 14 amino acids. CDR1 is SGHRS and CDR2 is YFSETQ in the germline V gene. CDR3: CASSLDGLPSSAFF. The CDR3 DNA sequence: TGCGCCAGCAGCTTGGATGGGCTACCCTCTTCGGCTTTCTTT.

In its sample, this clonotype was seen many times. The CDR3 here is CASSLGLAGATDTQYF. CDR3 in DNA: TGTGCCAGCAGCTTGGGACTAGCGGGGGCCACAGATACGCAGTATTTT. V usage is TRBV7-7 and J usage is TRBJ2-3, with 14 nucleotides matching TRBD2. The CDR3 runs 16 residues. V dropped 3 bases and J dropped 2; count of bases not matched to a gene: 1. Germline lookup yields CDR1 SSHAT and CDR2 FNYEAQ (reference sequence).

This clonotype has only a few counts. The chain uses TRBV11-2 and TRBJ2-3; TRBD2 agrees at 7 bases. CDR1 and CDR2 from the germline V gene are SGHAT and FQNNGV. CDR3 size: 16 residues. Trimming at V came to 6 bases and at J to 2 bases, leaving 11 bases not matched to a gene. DNA of the CDR3: TGTGCCAGCAGTCCCGGCGGCCTAGCGGTCACAGATACGCAGTATTTT. Translation: CASSPGGLAVTDTQYF.

This clonotype turned up a few times. The chain joins TRBV28 to TRBJ1-5; D is ambiguous. CDR1 MDHEN and CDR2 SYDVKM come from the germline V gene. V lost 5 bases and J lost 0, with 17 bases in between. The CDR3 has 17 residues. The CDR3 region has the DNA TGTGCCAGCAGTACGGGGTCCGCGCTTTATAGCAATCAGCCCCAGCATTTT. Protein product: CASSTGSALYSNQPQHF.

This clonotype came up a few times. The chain has TRBV5-1 and TRBJ2-3; 7 positions match TRBD1. Germline V lookup: CDR1 SGHRS, CDR2 YFSETQ. This CDR3 is built from 15 residues. The V and J ends lost 4 bases and 5 bases, in that order; junction bases with no gene match: 10. The CDR3 spells CASSPQDRVGDTQYF. CDR3 nucleotide sequence: TGCGCCAGCAGCCCTCAAGACAGGGTAGGAGATACGCAGTATTTT.

This clonotype was observed many times. The chain has TRBV20-1 and TRBJ2-1; TRBD2 aligns across 10 bases. With V trimmed by 6 bases and J by 0 bases, 11 bases remained unmatched. The CDR3 has 17 residues. Germline CDR1 DFQATT, CDR2 SNEGSKA (reference sequence). The CDR3 bases are TGCAGTGCCACGACTAGCGGGCCTAGCAGCTCCTACAATGAGCAGTTCTTC. It translates to CSATTSGPSSSYNEQFF.

The V gene is TRBV30, the J gene TRBJ1-5; the match to TRBD1 covers 8 bases. Germline V CDR1 and CDR2: GTSNPN, SVGIG (reference sequence). CDR3 length: 14 amino acids. With 1 base clipped from V and 5 bases from J, the junction kept 4 bases outside the gene matches. CDR3: CAWSEGQAYQPQHF. Here the CDR3 DNA reads TGTGCCTGGAGTGAGGGACAGGCTTATCAGCCCCAGCATTTT.

The chain employs TRBV28 and TRBJ2-7; perhaps TRBD2 as D (5 bases). Trimming shortened V by 4 bases and J by 5 bases, and 18 bases separated the two germline ends. The CDR3 runs to 15 residues. Germline V lookup: CDR1 MDHEN, CDR2 SYDVKM. CDR3 sequence reads: CASSSEIGVPDEQYF. DNA of the CDR3: TGTGCCAGCAGTTCCGAGATCGGGGTTCCCGACGAGCAGTACTTC.

In this sample, this clonotype turned up a few times. This sequence joins TRBV5-1 and TRBJ2-5; TRBD1 might be the D (6 bases). Deletions cut 3 bases from V and 5 bases from J, with 17 bases between. Germline V gene sequence: CDR1 SGHRS, CDR2 YFSETQ. The CDR3 has 15 amino acids. CDR3 nucleotide sequence: TGCGCCAGCAGCTATACCGGGACAATTGGGGAGACCCAGTACTTC. Translation: CASSYTGTIGETQYF.

The rearrangement joins TRBV6-1 to TRBJ2-1; D is ambiguous. Trimming shortened V by 3 bases and J by 9 bases, and 15 bases separated the two germline ends. Germline lookup yields CDR1 MNHNS and CDR2 SASEGT. CDR3 length: 14 residues. CDR3 bases: TGTGCCAGCAGTGAGACTCCATCGAGGAGTGAGCAGTTCTTC. This encodes CASSETPSRSEQFF.

This clonotype was found a few times. The rearrangement uses TRBV10-2 and TRBJ2-2; 7 bases are shared with TRBD2. J gave up 6 bases and V 4 bases, and 5 bases lay outside the gene matches. This CDR3 contains 14 residues. CDR1 and CDR2 from the germline V gene are WSHSY and SAAADI. The CDR3 coding sequence is TGCGCCAGCAGTGTGGGCGGGAGTTCCGGGGAGCTGTTTTTT. Amino acid sequence: CASSVGGSSGELFF.

This clonotype was seen a handful of times. The chain couples TRBV4-1 to TRBJ2-5; the D call may be TRBD1 or TRBD2 (5 bases each). This CDR3 has 11 amino acids. The germline gives CDR1 MGHRA, CDR2 YSYEKL. Between the trimmed V and J ends, which lost 3 bases and 9 bases, there was a span of 8 bases. The CDR3: CASSQGPAQYF. The CDR3 region has the DNA TGCGCCAGCAGCCAGGGACCGGCCCAGTACTTC.

V usage is TRBV20-1 and J usage is TRBJ1-5; perhaps TRBD1 as D (6 bases). The germline CDR1 and CDR2 sequences are DFQATT and SNEGSKA (reference sequence). V gave up 2 bases and J gave up 5 bases, with 7 bases separating them. The CDR3 has 12 residues. This CDR3 is CSARRGDQPQHF. The CDR3 DNA reads as TGCAGTGCTAGAAGGGGGGATCAGCCCCAGCATTTT.

This clonotype was picked up a small number of times. The rearrangement links TRBV7-6 to TRBJ2-7; TRBD2 agrees at 15 bases. Germline-derived CDR1 and CDR2 are SGHVS and FNYEAQ. J was trimmed by 6 bases and V by 4 bases; bases with no gene match: 1. The CDR3 totals 14 residues. The CDR3 DNA sequence: TGTGCCAGCAGCTCGGGACTAGCGGGAGGCGAGCAGTACTTC. Translating gives CASSSGLAGGEQYF.

V usage is TRBV29-1 and J usage is TRBJ2-3; 8 nucleotides line up with TRBD1. In germline, CDR1 is SQVTM, CDR2 ANQGSEA. The CDR3 extends over 15 amino acids. The V gene end was trimmed by 6 bases and the J gene end by 5 bases; junction bases not matched to a gene: 13. This CDR3 is CSVTETGDRQDTQYF. Written as DNA, the CDR3 is TGCAGCGTGACCGAGACAGGGGACCGTCAAGATACGCAGTATTTT.

In this sample, this clonotype turned up a few times. The chain recombines TRBV6-1 with TRBJ1-4, with no clear D. V was cut by 3 bases and J by 8 bases, with 7 bases left in between. The germline V gene has CDR1 MNHNS and CDR2 SASEGT. The CDR3 is 12 amino acids. CDR3: CASSEIFEKLFF. Written as DNA, the CDR3 is TGTGCCAGCAGTGAGATTTTCGAAAAACTGTTTTTT.

This clonotype was counted between two and nine times. The chain combines TRBV6-6 with TRBJ1-1; D gene uncertain. The V end was cut by 6 bases, the J end by 1 base, with 12 bases between. Germline CDR1 reads MNHNY; CDR2 reads SVGAGI (reference sequence). The CDR3 is 14 amino acids. As DNA, the CDR3 is TGTGCCAGCAGACAATTTACACAGAACACTGAAGCTTTCTTT. Its translation: CASRQFTQNTEAFF.

This clonotype was seen a few times. The chain uses TRBV4-1 and TRBJ1-6, with no clear D. Germline V CDR1 and CDR2: MGHRA, YSYEKL. This CDR3 spans 15 amino acids. Between the trimmed V and J ends, which lost 0 bases and 9 bases, there was a span of 12 bases. CDR3 DNA: TGCGCCAGCAGCCAAGAGGAGGGTTCGGGTTCACCCCTCCACTTT. Residues: CASSQEEGSGSPLHF.

V and J are TRBV7-8 and TRBJ2-6; D remains ambiguous. The CDR3 runs to 20 residues. Germline CDR1 SGHVS, CDR2 FQNEAQ. V was shortened by 1 base and J by 0 bases, with 19 bases between the two germline ends. The CDR3 DNA reads TGTGCCAGCAGCTTAGTCTTCCTGGTGCAGAGGATCTCTGGGGCCAACGTCCTGACTTTC. Translated, it gives CASSLVFLVQRISGANVLTF.